Only a few counts were recorded for the clone carrying this T cell receptor beta chain. Its antigen is currently unknown. This specimen comes from a study of post-analysis software for immune sequencing data. Study-wide points: Roughly 5 TRBV segments (TRBV5-6, TRBV5-1 and TRBV20-1 among them) occurred more frequently in patients than in controls. Multiple sclerosis patients showed significantly lower normalized Chao1 diversity than controls did.

Researchers reported that TCR beta cDNA libraries carried unique molecular identifiers. Each batch of roughly 1 to 11 million T cells produced 500,000 to 600,000 cDNA molecules. Each CDR3 protein gets one entry after TCRdb re-called the PCR reads with MiXCR. Among 700,000 to 900,000 distinct CDR3 sequences listed, roughly 50% were seen once. The CDR3 sequence is 16 residues long. The germline V gene encodes CDR1 PRHDT and CDR2 FYEKMQ (reference sequence). Trimming removed 3 bases from V and 1 base from J; junction bases left unmatched: 5. The rearrangement uses TRBV13 and TRBJ2-4; 8 bases fit TRBD2. The TCR was taken from a girl aged 5-17 years with multiple sclerosis. Input material: blood. CDR3 bases: TGTGCCAGCAGCTTGGGGTCGGGGGGGGCCAAAAACATTCAGTACTTC. Translating gives CASSLGSGGAKNIQYF. Full variable domain (remainder filled in from reference TRBV13 and TRBJ2-4): AAGVIQSPRHLIKEKRETATLKCYPIPRHDTVYWYQQGPGQDPQFLISFYEKMQSDKGSIPDRFSAQQFSDYHSELNMSSLELGDSALYFCASSLGSGGAKNIQYFGAGTRLSVL.